A selection of T cell receptor beta chains follows, all from one sample in a study of blood T cells in healthy people across ages. MiXCR was run by TCRdb on the 5' RACE reads, yielding one entry per CDR3 protein. The table has hundreds of thousands of distinct CDR3 sequences, approximately 40% seen once. The sample comprised blood. The origin of the receptors is an elderly man in good health. Each CDR3 is given with its conserved first and last residue.

TRBV12-3/TRBV12-4,15,TRBJ1-2,CASSLPGTANYGYTF
TRBV2,13,TRBJ2-7,CASTSGTGFKQYF
TRBV5-1,14,TRBJ2-7,CASTPGGASSEQYF
TRBV6-5,16,TRBJ2-2,CASSPSYTSSSGELFF
TRBV21-1,19,TRBJ2-7,CASSKAPGLAGGRYNEQYF
TRBV12-3/TRBV12-4,14,TRBJ1-4,CAGKVHATNEKLFF
TRBV20-1,13,TRBJ1-5,CSVPGQTHQPQHF
TRBV3-1,13,TRBJ1-2,CASSQAPDYGYTF
TRBV29-1,11,TRBJ2-7,CSVDSGYEQYF
TRBV27,15,TRBJ2-7,CASSSNSAGGYEQYF
TRBV12-3/TRBV12-4,15,TRBJ2-1,CASSGSASGVNEQFF
TRBV20-1,16,TRBJ2-2,CSARNPVRSNTGELFF
TRBV18,15,TRBJ2-1,CASSPRDSSYNEQFF
TRBV20-1,13,TRBJ1-4,CSACGVSNEKLFF
TRBV7-2,15,TRBJ2-2,CASSLSASRTGELFF
TRBV6-2/TRBV6-3,15,.,CASSYSGLATETQYF
TRBV7-2,13,TRBJ1-2,CASSVATEGGYTF
TRBV6-2/TRBV6-3,12,TRBJ1-2,CASWDRVYGYTF
TRBV29-1,15,TRBJ1-2,CSVEDKGYPNYGYTF
TRBV4-3,14,TRBJ1-2,CASSQLGFGYGYTF
TRBV6-5,16,TRBJ1-2,CASSYSRTGGRYGYTF
TRBV29-1,13,TRBJ2-3,CSVREGAQDTQYF
TRBV20-1,14,TRBJ2-1,CSARGRLARNEQFF
TRBV6-5,14,TRBJ2-7,CASTGGSPPYEQYF
TRBV6-5,15,TRBJ2-1,CASRVRPSSYNEQFF